This T cell receptor beta chain comes out of a study of PD-1 blockade in classical Hodgkin lymphoma. All patients experienced relapse after autologous stem cell transplantation, and brentuximab vedotin exposure was variable. Germline lookup yields CDR1 SGHAT and CDR2 FQNNGV. CDR3 length: 17 residues. The J segment lost 0 bases and the V segment lost 1 base, leaving 4 bases of the junction unmatched. Libraries were prepared by immunoSEQ multiplex PCR; TCRdb keeps only in-frame clonotypes and omits some of them. Among 55,000 to 75,000 clones, over 55% were seen once, and the ten largest hold over 7.5%.

The origin of this receptor is a human donor with classical Hodgkin lymphoma. The gene calls are TRBV11-2 and TRBJ2-5; 11 nucleotides agree with TRBD2. The sequencing here drew on peripheral blood mononuclear cells (PBMCs), taken before the second cycle of nivolumab. The CDR3 DNA is TGTGCCAGCAGCTTAGGGCTAGCGGGGGGTCACCAAGAGACCCAGTACTTC. It codes for CASSLGLAGGHQETQYF.